The sequence of this T cell receptor beta chain was determined in a study of blood T cell repertoires in COVID-19. TCRdb's table, derived via immunoSEQ multiplex PCR, lists solely in-frame clones and lacks some. The table includes 200,000 to 250,000 clones, 89% detected once. Germline CDR1 reads KGHSH; CDR2 reads LQKENI. J lost 7 bases, V lost 0 bases, and 9 bases had no gene match. The CDR3 has 16 residues. Sequencing was performed on peripheral blood. The sequence was obtained from a woman aged 40-49 years with acute or convalescent COVID-19. The chain joins TRBV18 to TRBJ1-2; 9 nucleotides agree with TRBD1. This chain's CDR3 is CASSPPSGQGGVGYTF. The CDR3 DNA is TGTGCCAGCTCACCACCGTCGGGACAGGGAGGTGTTGGCTACACCTTC.